Presented here are 10 T cell receptor beta chains from one specimen sequenced in a study of response to subunit inactivated influenza vaccine (dated by TCRdb to the late 2010s). The time point label for this specimen denotes: 45 days after influenza vaccine administration. The receptor library was made with RT-PCR. The sequencer listed for this sample is Illumina HiSeq 2500. The raw public data were reprocessed by TCRdb itself: fastp quality trimming at Q25, MiXCR clonotype calling, in-frame beta chains only. Every distinct CDR3 protein forms one entry, paired with its most common genes and DNA. A total of some 160,000 distinct CDR3 sequences appear in this sample, roughly 11% of them only once. The ten most abundant clones make up around 12% of the sample. Here the sequenced sample was non-naive T cells sorted from PBMCs, taken more than 35 days after vaccination. The intended sense of this specimen's cell subset or site label: memory T cell fraction. The receptor source for this set is a man in his fifties who received an inactivated influenza vaccine. Donor details come from another sample of the same person, matched by shared clones.

This clonotype was seen repeatedly, ten times or more. This sequence joins TRBV12-3 or TRBV12-4 and TRBJ2-3, with D possibly TRBD2 on 6 matching bases. The CDR3 is 14 residues long. The V and J ends lost 10 bases and 1 base respectively, with 15 bases between them. Written as DNA, the CDR3 is TGTGCCAACGCCGTTGGCGGGGGCACAGATACGCAGTATTTT. Amino acid sequence: CANAVGGGTDTQYF.

This clonotype was observed a few times. The rearrangement links TRBV12-3 or TRBV12-4 to TRBJ2-7; 16 nucleotides line up with TRBD2. Trimming took 6 bases from V and 0 from J; bases not matched to a gene: 2. The CDR3 has 16 residues. The CDR3 coding sequence is TGTGCCAGCAGGGGACTAGCGGGGGGGGGCTCCTACGAGCAGTACTTC. This encodes CASRGLAGGGSYEQYF.

This chain uses TRBV29-1 with TRBJ2-1, with D possibly being TRBD1 or TRBD2 (7 bases each). This CDR3 region has 12 residues. V was cut by 8 bases and J by 8 bases, with 16 bases left in between. Germline V gene sequence: CDR1 SQVTM, CDR2 ANQGSEA. The CDR3 sequence: CSTQGGGYEQFF. The CDR3 region has the DNA TGCAGCACGCAGGGGGGGGGCTATGAGCAGTTCTTC.

The chain joins TRBV19 to TRBJ1-2, with 7 bases that match TRBD1. The CDR3 is 15 amino acids. Trimming took 1 base from V and 2 from J; bases not matched to a gene: 4. Looked up from germline, CDR1 is LNHDA and CDR2 is SQIVND (reference sequence). The CDR3 region is CASSIGGQMNYGYTF. CDR3 DNA: TGTGCCAGTAGTATAGGGGGACAGATGAACTATGGCTACACCTTC.

This chain links TRBV15 with TRBJ2-7, with 10 bases aligning to TRBD1. The germline V gene encodes CDR1 LNHNV and CDR2 YYDKDF (reference sequence). The CDR3 covers 16 residues. Trimming took 0 bases from V and 3 from J; bases not matched to a gene: 5. The CDR3 nucleotides are TGTGCCACCAGCAGAGATCTTGGGGACAGGGGCTACGAGCAGTACTTC. Amino acid sequence: CATSRDLGDRGYEQYF.

This clonotype was found a few times. This rearrangement joins TRBV5-4 to TRBJ2-5; D gene unclear. Germline CDR1 is SGHNT and CDR2 is YYREEE (reference sequence). Between the trimmed V and J ends, which lost 4 bases and 5 bases, there was a span of 15 bases. CDR3 length: 14 amino acids. CDR3 residues: CASSPKTAPETQYF. In DNA form, the CDR3 reads TGTGCCAGCAGCCCTAAGACCGCGCCGGAGACCCAGTACTTC.

Many counts were recorded for this clonotype. This chain links TRBV12-3 or TRBV12-4 with TRBJ1-5; D is possibly TRBD1 (6 bases). Trimming took 5 bases from V and 0 from J, leaving 11 bases between them. The CDR3 has 15 amino acids. In DNA, the CDR3 is TGTGCCAGCAGTACCACAGGGTATAGCAATCAGCCCCAGCATTTT. The encoded protein is CASSTTGYSNQPQHF.

This clonotype was seen many times. The rearrangement links TRBV11-2 to TRBJ1-4, with 10 bases that match TRBD1. The germline gives CDR1 SGHAT, CDR2 FQNNGV. CDR3 length: 16 amino acids. The V and J ends lost 6 bases and 3 bases, in that order; junction bases with no gene match: 7. CDR3 bases: TGTGCCAGCAGTTATGGGACAGGGGCGTCTAATGAAAAACTGTTTTTT. It yields the protein CASSYGTGASNEKLFF.

This rearrangement joins TRBV20-1 to TRBJ2-3; D is ambiguous. This CDR3 contains 13 residues. The V gene's germline CDR1 is DFQATT and CDR2 SNEGSKA (reference sequence). Trimming removed 3 bases at V and 3 bases at J, with 10 bases between. This CDR3 is CSASDLGTDTQYF. The CDR3 DNA is TGCAGTGCTAGTGACTTGGGAACAGATACGCAGTATTTT.

The rearrangement links TRBV7-3 to TRBJ1-2; 7 nucleotides match TRBD1. This CDR3 has 14 residues. The V gene's germline CDR1 is SGHTA and CDR2 FQGTGA. V was pared by 11 bases and J by 2 bases, with 11 bases of the junction left unmatched. CDR3 sequence reads: CAPRTGMINYGYTF. In DNA, the CDR3 is TGTGCCCCCCGGACAGGAATGATCAACTATGGCTACACCTTC.